This T cell receptor beta chain was profiled in a study of cytomegalovirus exposure and HLA in healthy donors. Across the whole study: According to later analysis, the same platform produced the 90 to 150 validation and around 730 first-cohort repertoires.

J lost 0 bases, V lost 4 bases, and 9 bases had no gene match. The CDR3 is 17 amino acids. Per the germline V gene, CDR1 is SGHRS and CDR2 is YFSETQ. A note on this clone: The target antigen is unknown.

Study-wide results and limits: Among the CMV-associated chains, three were confirmed in vitro as specific for CMV antigens.

Libraries were prepared by immunoSEQ multiplex PCR; TCRdb keeps only in-frame clonotypes and omits some of them. The sample yields 120,000 or so clones, roughly 95% seen once. The sequenced sample was PBMCs. This sequence joins TRBV5-1 and TRBJ2-2, with 7 bases matching TRBD1. The sequence was obtained from a man between 18 and 29 years old in good health and CMV-seronegative. Here the CDR3 DNA reads TGCGCCAGCAGCAGGACCGGGACAGACGCGAACACCGGGGAGCTGTTTTTT. The encoded protein is CASSRTGTDANTGELFF.